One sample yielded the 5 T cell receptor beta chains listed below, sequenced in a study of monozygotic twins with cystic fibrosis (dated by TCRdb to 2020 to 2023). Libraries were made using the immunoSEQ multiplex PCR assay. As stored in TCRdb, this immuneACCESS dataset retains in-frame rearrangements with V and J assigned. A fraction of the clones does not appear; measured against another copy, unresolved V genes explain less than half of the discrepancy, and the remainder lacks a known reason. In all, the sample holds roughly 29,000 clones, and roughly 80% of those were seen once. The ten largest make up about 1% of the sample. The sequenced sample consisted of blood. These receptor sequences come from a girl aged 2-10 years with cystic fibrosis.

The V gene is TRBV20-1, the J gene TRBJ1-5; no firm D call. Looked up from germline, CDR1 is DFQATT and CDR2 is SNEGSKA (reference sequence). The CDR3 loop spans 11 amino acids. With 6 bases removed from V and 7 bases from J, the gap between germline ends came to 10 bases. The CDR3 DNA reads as TGCAGTGCGATAGATTCGCAGCCCCAGCATTTT. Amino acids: CSAIDSQPQHF.

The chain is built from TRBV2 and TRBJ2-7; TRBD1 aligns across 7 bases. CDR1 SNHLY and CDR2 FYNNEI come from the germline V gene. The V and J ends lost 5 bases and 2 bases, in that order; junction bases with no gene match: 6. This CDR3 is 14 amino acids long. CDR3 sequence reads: CASSWGTATYEQYF. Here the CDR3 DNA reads TGTGCCAGCAGTTGGGGGACAGCGACCTACGAGCAGTACTTC. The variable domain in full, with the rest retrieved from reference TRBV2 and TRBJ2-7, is EPEVTQTPSHQVTQMGQEVILRCVPISNHLYFYWYRQILGQKVEFLVSFYNNEISEKSEIFDDQFSVERPDGSNFTLKIRSTKLEDSAMYFCASSWGTATYEQYFGPGTRLTVT.

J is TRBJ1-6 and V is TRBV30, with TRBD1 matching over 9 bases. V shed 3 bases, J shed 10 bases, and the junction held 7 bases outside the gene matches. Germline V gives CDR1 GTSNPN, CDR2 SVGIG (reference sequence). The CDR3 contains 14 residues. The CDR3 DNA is TGTGCCTGGAGCCAAGGGACAGGGTCCTCACCCCTCCACTTT. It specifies CAWSQGTGSSPLHF.

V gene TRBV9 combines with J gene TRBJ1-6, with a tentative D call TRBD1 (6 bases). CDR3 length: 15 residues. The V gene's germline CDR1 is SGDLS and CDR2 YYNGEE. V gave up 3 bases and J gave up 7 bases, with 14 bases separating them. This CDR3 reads CASSGGTLLNSPLHF. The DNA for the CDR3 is TGTGCCAGCAGCGGAGGGACACTGCTGAATTCACCCCTCCACTTT.

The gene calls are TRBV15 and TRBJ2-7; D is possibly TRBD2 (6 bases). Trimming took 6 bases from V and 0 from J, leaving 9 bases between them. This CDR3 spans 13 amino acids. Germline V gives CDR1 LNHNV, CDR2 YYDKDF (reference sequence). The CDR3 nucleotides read TGTGCCACCAGGCGGGACTTCTCCTACGAGCAGTACTTC. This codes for CATRRDFSYEQYF.